The rows below give T cell receptor beta chains drawn from one sample of a study of blood T cell repertoires in COVID-19. TCRdb's table, derived via immunoSEQ multiplex PCR, lists solely in-frame clones and lacks some. The sample carries 110,000 to 150,000 clones, 88% recorded once. The specimen sequenced was peripheral blood. All receptors come from a man in his 70s with acute or convalescent COVID-19. The CDR3 runs from the conserved cysteine through the conserved F or W. The order of the fields is V gene, J gene, D gene, clone size, CDR3 protein, CDR3 DNA. A D gene is named only where the DNA matches it firmly. The size of a clone is reported for some rows only, either as once, few or many, or as a class for expanded clones.

V: TRBV6-2/TRBV6-3; J: TRBJ1-6; D: -; size: -; CDR3: CASSPSSYNSPLHF; DNA: TGTGCCAGCAGCCCGAGCTCCTATAATTCACCCCTCCACTTT
V: TRBV5-1; J: TRBJ1-4; D: -; size: -; CDR3: CASSLARTTNEKLFF; DNA: TGCGCCAGCAGCTTGGCCAGGACAACTAATGAAAAACTGTTTTTT
V: TRBV28; J: TRBJ1-4; D: -; size: -; CDR3: CASRPTGDEKLFF; DNA: TGTGCCAGCAGGCCGACAGGAGATGAAAAACTGTTTTTT
V: TRBV28; J: TRBJ1-3; D: -; size: -; CDR3: CASSAIQGRGNTIYF; DNA: TGTGCCAGCAGTGCAATACAGGGAAGGGGAAACACCATATATTTT
V: TRBV3-1/TRBV3-2; J: TRBJ2-7; D: TRBD1; size: -; CDR3: CASSRSDRVNGEQYF; DNA: TGTGCCAGCAGCCGGTCGGACAGGGTGAACGGCGAGCAGTACTTC
V: TRBV29-1; J: TRBJ2-2; D: -; size: -; CDR3: CSADATSTGELFF; DNA: TGCAGCGCGGACGCAACGAGCACCGGGGAGCTGTTTTTT
V: TRBV3-1/TRBV3-2; J: TRBJ2-2; D: -; size: -; CDR3: CASSQVPVTGELFF; DNA: TGTGCCAGCAGCCAAGTTCCCGTCACCGGGGAGCTGTTTTTT
V: TRBV27; J: TRBJ1-6; D: -; size: -; CDR3: CASRKGVDNSPLHF; DNA: TGTGCCAGCAGGAAGGGGGTAGATAATTCACCCCTCCACTTT
V: TRBV15; J: TRBJ1-1; D: -; size: -; CDR3: CATSRDRGNTEAFF; DNA: TGTGCCACCAGCAGAGATCGGGGTAATACTGAAGCTTTCTTT
V: TRBV6-5; J: TRBJ1-6; D: TRBD1; size: -; CDR3: CASSYSPGTGMSPLHF; DNA: TGTGCCAGCAGTTACTCCCCCGGGACAGGGATGTCACCCCTCCACTTT
V: TRBV20-1; J: TRBJ1-2; D: TRBD1; size: -; CDR3: CSASFGGQIIPRSGYTF; DNA: TGCAGTGCTAGTTTTGGGGGACAGATCATCCCCAGGAGTGGCTACACCTTC
V: TRBV7-3; J: TRBJ1-1; D: TRBD1; size: -; CDR3: CASSAGQGLEAFF; DNA: TGTGCCAGCAGCGCGGGACAGGGCCTTGAAGCTTTCTTT
V: TRBV29-1; J: TRBJ2-1; D: -; size: few; CDR3: CSVEDLERKQFF; DNA: TGCAGCGTTGAAGATTTAGAGCGGAAGCAGTTCTTC
V: TRBV6-5; J: TRBJ2-5; D: TRBD1; size: -; CDR3: CASSSTGGIQETQYF; DNA: TGTGCCAGCAGTTCAACAGGGGGGATTCAAGAGACCCAGTACTTC
V: TRBV2; J: TRBJ2-1; D: -; size: -; CDR3: CASPKGYNEQFF; DNA: TGTGCCAGCCCAAAGGGGTACAATGAGCAGTTCTTC
V: TRBV3-1/TRBV3-2; J: TRBJ1-4; D: TRBD1; size: -; CDR3: CASRPPGQGEKLFF; DNA: TGTGCCAGCAGGCCTCCGGGACAGGGTGAAAAACTGTTTTTT
V: TRBV28; J: TRBJ1-5; D: TRBD1; size: -; CDR3: CASSLWQQGAGNQPQHF; DNA: TGTGCCAGCAGTTTATGGCAACAGGGGGCGGGCAATCAGCCCCAGCATTTT
V: TRBV5-8; J: TRBJ2-7; D: TRBD1; size: -; CDR3: CASSLAGDRDF; DNA: TGTGCCAGCAGCTTGGCGGGGGACAGGGACTTC
V: TRBV18; J: TRBJ2-4; D: TRBD1; size: -; CDR3: CASSPPPGQSTYAKNIQYF; DNA: TGTGCCAGCTCACCACCCCCGGGACAGTCAACTTACGCCAAAAACATTCAGTACTTC
V: TRBV5-5; J: TRBJ1-5; D: -; size: -; CDR3: CASSWDWGNQPQHF; DNA: TGTGCCAGCAGCTGGGACTGGGGAAATCAGCCCCAGCATTTT
V: TRBV6-2/TRBV6-3; J: TRBJ2-7; D: TRBD1; size: -; CDR3: CASSYGGTGNHEQYF; DNA: TGTGCCAGCAGTTACGGTGGGACAGGGAACCACGAGCAGTACTTC
V: TRBV7-8; J: TRBJ2-5; D: TRBD1; size: -; CDR3: CASSPRQGGWRETQYF; DNA: TGTGCCAGCAGCCCGCGACAGGGCGGGTGGCGAGAGACCCAGTACTTC
V: TRBV5-1; J: TRBJ2-3; D: -; size: -; CDR3: CASSFGQSTDTQYF; DNA: TGCGCCAGCAGCTTTGGACAGTCCACAGATACGCAGTATTTT
V: TRBV30; J: TRBJ2-1; D: -; size: once; CDR3: CAWSLQANEQFF; DNA: TGTGCCTGGAGCCTCCAGGCTAATGAGCAGTTCTTC
V: TRBV5-4; J: TRBJ1-2; D: -; size: -; CDR3: CASSLGGETYGYTF; DNA: TGTGCCAGCAGCTTGGGCGGGGAAACCTATGGCTACACCTTC
V: TRBV5-4; J: TRBJ2-2; D: TRBD2; size: -; CDR3: CASSRGLADGELFF; DNA: TGTGCCAGCAGTCGGGGACTAGCGGACGGGGAGCTGTTTTTT